This passage covers 9 T cell receptor beta chains from one sample sequenced in a study of blood T cell repertoires in COVID-19. Method: immunoSEQ multiplex PCR; TCRdb's copy keeps in-frame clones and lacks some. The sample records approximately 120,000 clones, around nine tenths being singletons. The sample consisted of peripheral blood. Every receptor here comes from an elderly woman with acute or convalescent COVID-19.

This chain joins TRBV27 and TRBJ1-6; 9 bases are shared with TRBD1. The CDR3 consists of 16 residues. The ends lost 4 bases at V and 9 bases at J; junction bases unmatched: 10. In germline, CDR1 is MNHEY, CDR2 SMNVEV (reference sequence). The CDR3 DNA is TGTGCCAGCAGTTACTCGGGGACAGGGAGAGGTTCACCCCTCCACTTT. This codes for CASSYSGTGRGSPLHF.

The rearrangement joins TRBV10-2 to TRBJ1-4; 7 bases align to TRBD1. From germline, CDR1 is WSHSY and CDR2 SAAADI. The CDR3 runs to 12 residues. V trimming: 6 bases; J trimming: 6 bases; junction bases outside the gene matches: 1. In DNA form, the CDR3 reads TGCGCCAGCAGGCAGGGGGATGAAAAACTGTTTTTT. Its protein is CASRQGDEKLFF.

The chain uses TRBV25-1 and TRBJ2-7; no clear D. V was shortened by 3 bases and J by 6 bases, with 6 bases between the two germline ends. This CDR3 spans 11 amino acids. Germline V gene data show CDR1 as MGHDK and CDR2 as SYGVNS. CDR3 sequence: CASSEFIEQYF. Here the CDR3 DNA reads TGTGCCAGCAGTGAGTTTATCGAGCAGTACTTC.

V usage is TRBV27 and J usage is TRBJ2-1, with TRBD2 matching 7 bases. The ends lost 1 base at V and 5 bases at J; junction bases unmatched: 14. The CDR3 spans 18 residues. The V gene's germline CDR1 is MNHEY and CDR2 SMNVEV (reference sequence). Here the CDR3 DNA reads TGTGCCAGCAGTTTATACATTACGGCTTCTAGCGGCAACAATGAGCAGTTCTTC. Its protein product is CASSLYITASSGNNEQFF.

The V gene is TRBV5-6, the J gene TRBJ1-4, with D hard to call. Germline V lookup: CDR1 SGHDT, CDR2 YYEEEE. The CDR3 totals 14 residues. With 1 base removed from V and 4 bases from J, the gap between germline ends came to 8 bases. The CDR3: CASSLTDLNEKLFF. The DNA of the CDR3 is TGTGCCAGCAGCTTGACAGATCTTAATGAAAAACTGTTTTTT.

The CDR3 region is CASRPTRTSRNTIYF. The CDR3 coding sequence is TGTGCCAGCAGACCGACGAGGACAAGCCGAAACACCATATATTTT. This chain uses TRBV6-5 with TRBJ1-3; TRBD1 might be the D (5 bases). V lost 6 bases and J lost 5, with 17 bases in between. Germline CDR1 MNHEY, CDR2 SVGAGI. This CDR3 is 15 amino acids long.

The chain uses TRBV5-4 and TRBJ2-3, with TRBD2 identical over 12 bases. Germline values: CDR1 SGHNT, CDR2 YYREEE (reference sequence). The trim removed 3 bases at V and 6 bases at J, leaving 5 bases unmatched. The CDR3 runs 15 residues. The CDR3 sequence: CASSSRLAGDDTQYF. CDR3 nucleotides: TGTGCCAGCAGCTCCCGACTAGCGGGGGACGATACGCAGTATTTT.

The J gene is TRBJ1-6, the V gene TRBV6-1, with TRBD1 matching 7 bases. Germline V CDR1 and CDR2: MNHNS, SASEGT. This CDR3 comprises 15 residues. J gave up 14 bases and V 1 base, and 11 bases lay outside the gene matches. The CDR3 DNA reads as TGTGCCAGCAGTGAAGGGGGAATACCAGGGGGGACCCTCCACTTT. Protein: CASSEGGIPGGTLHF.

This rearrangement joins TRBV6-1 to TRBJ1-2, with D maybe TRBD1 (5 bases). This CDR3 is 14 amino acids long. Trimming left V 3 bases short and J 2 bases short, with 10 bases between. Germline assignment: CDR1 MNHNS and CDR2 SASEGT. CDR3 in amino acids: CASSDQGPNYGYTF. The CDR3 nucleotides are TGTGCCAGCAGTGACCAGGGCCCGAACTATGGCTACACCTTC.